This T cell receptor (beta chain) derives from a study of molecular identifiers for immune sequencing clone quantification. Study-level results: Among effectors, clones above 20 RNA copies held over 99% of molecules; among naive cells, under 1%.

This clonotype was counted at least ten times. No antigen is known for it. TCRdb called the PCR reads again in MiXCR, with one record for every CDR3 protein. The sample yields about 320,000 distinct CDR3 sequences, roughly 24% seen once. Using a CD8+CD4-CCR7+CD45RA+ phenotype, naive CD8 T cells were sorted. CDR3 length: 16 amino acids. Germline V lookup: CDR1 MNHEY, CDR2 SVGAGI. V dropped 0 bases and J dropped 5; count of bases not matched to a gene: 8. This TCR was recovered from a human donor in good health. Some libraries in this study had Jurkat cell RNA spiked in. V and J are TRBV6-5 and TRBJ2-5, with TRBD2 matching 8 bases. The material sequenced was naive CD8+ T cells from blood, with Jurkat cell RNA spiked in. Subset specified: FACS-sorted CD8+CD4-CCR7+CD45RA+ naive T cells. CDR3 DNA: TGTGCCAGCAGTTACTCGTCTCTAGCGGGCCTGGAGACCCAGTACTTC. It codes for CASSYSSLAGLETQYF.